This T cell receptor beta chain was recovered during a study of response to subunit inactivated influenza vaccine. As regards this clonotype: Its ends do not fully match the called genes, so a read error is possible.

TCRdb re-analysed the RT-PCR reads in MiXCR, keeping a single row per CDR3 protein. This sample carries about 540,000 distinct CDR3 sequences, roughly 23% of them seen once, and the ten largest clones take 2.5% to 3%. These records were also assigned to another study, of T cells expressing NK-cell markers. In that study: In generating TCR beta cDNA, 5'RACE template switching with UMIs was used. An anti-gamma-delta TCR antibody was added in several experiments. It restricted sorting to alpha-beta TCR-expressing T cells.

This material consisted of CD4+ T cells sorted from PBMCs, taken 11 to 12 days after vaccination. This TCR was sampled from a man in his fifties or sixties who received an inactivated influenza vaccine.

CDR3: CASTLFGTLDTQYF. In DNA form, the CDR3 reads TGTGCCAGCACCTTGTTTGGGACGTTAGATACGCAGTATTTT. This chain joins TRBV5-8 and TRBJ2-3; D tentatively reads TRBD1 or TRBD2 (5 bases each). The CDR3 is 14 amino acids. CDR1 and CDR2 (germline): SGHTS, YDEGEE.